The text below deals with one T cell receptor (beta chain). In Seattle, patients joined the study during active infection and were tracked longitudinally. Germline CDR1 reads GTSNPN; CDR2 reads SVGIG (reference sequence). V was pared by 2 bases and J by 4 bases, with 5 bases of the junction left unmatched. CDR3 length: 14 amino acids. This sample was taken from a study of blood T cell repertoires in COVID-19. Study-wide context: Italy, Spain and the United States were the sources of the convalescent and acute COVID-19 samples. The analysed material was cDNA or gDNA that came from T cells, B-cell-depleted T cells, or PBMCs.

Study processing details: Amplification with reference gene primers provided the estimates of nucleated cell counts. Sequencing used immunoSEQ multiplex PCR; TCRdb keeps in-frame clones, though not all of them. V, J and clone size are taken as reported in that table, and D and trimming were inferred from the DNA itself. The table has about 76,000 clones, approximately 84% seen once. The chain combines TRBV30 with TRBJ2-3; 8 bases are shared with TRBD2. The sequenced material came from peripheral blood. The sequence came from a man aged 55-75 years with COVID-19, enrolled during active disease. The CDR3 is CAWSRAGVPDTQYF. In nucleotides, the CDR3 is TGTGCCTGGAGTCGAGCGGGAGTTCCAGATACGCAGTATTTT.